This TCR beta chain was recovered during a study of radiation and T cells in renal cell carcinoma. Study results and limitations: Top tumor clonotypes rose in blood 2 weeks post-radiation, then contracted. No pretreatment tumor biopsies were available for baseline clonotypes.

The protocol was immunoSEQ multiplex PCR, while the TCRdb copy is restricted to in-frame clones and leaves out a portion. The sample includes about 43,000 clones, 70% to 85% seen only once; the top ten take less than 35%. The sample's time point: blood 4 weeks post-SBRT, at nephrectomy. Treatment of the sample: 15 Gy SBRT to primary tumor, nephrectomy 4 weeks later. The CDR3 is 19 amino acids. Trimming took 0 bases from V and 3 from J, leaving 24 bases between them. CDR1 and CDR2 (germline): SNHLY, FYNNEI. As for this clone: What it recognizes is unknown.

This TCR derives from a woman aged 70-85 years with renal cell carcinoma. This chain uses TRBV2 with TRBJ2-7; a weak D match, TRBD1 (6 bases). Sequencing was performed on blood, taken from a patient whose treatment included radiotherapy and nephrectomy. CDR3 sequence (DNA): TGTGCCAGCAGTGAAGCGCTTCCGGACAGCCTTAGGGGGAACTACGAGCAGTACTTC. This encodes CASSEALPDSLRGNYEQYF.